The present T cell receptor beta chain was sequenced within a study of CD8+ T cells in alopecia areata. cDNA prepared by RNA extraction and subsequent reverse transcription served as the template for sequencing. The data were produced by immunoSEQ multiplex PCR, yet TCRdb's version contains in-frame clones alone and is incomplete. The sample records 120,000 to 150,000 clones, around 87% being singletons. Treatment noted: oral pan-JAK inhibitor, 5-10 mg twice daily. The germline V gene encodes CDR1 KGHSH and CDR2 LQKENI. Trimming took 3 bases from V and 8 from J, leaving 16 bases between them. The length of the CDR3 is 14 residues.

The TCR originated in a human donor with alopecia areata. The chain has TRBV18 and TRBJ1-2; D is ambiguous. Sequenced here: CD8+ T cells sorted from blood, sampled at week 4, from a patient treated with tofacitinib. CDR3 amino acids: CASSPTGPREGYTF. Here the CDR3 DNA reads TGTGCCAGCTCACCTACCGGGCCCCGAGAGGGCTACACCTTC.